The 10 T cell receptor beta chains in this list originate from one sample, sequenced in a study of T cells after yellow fever vaccination. TCRdb passed the 5' RACE reads through MiXCR, listing each CDR3 protein once. The data contain fewer than 450,000 distinct CDR3 sequences, more than 9% of them singletons. The sample in question was PBMCs, obtained on the day of the first yellow fever vaccination. The receptor source for this set is a man aged 18 to 29 who received the YFV17D yellow fever vaccine.

This clonotype was recorded at least ten times. The chain combines TRBV20-1 with TRBJ2-2, with D possibly TRBD1 on 7 matching bases. V lost 6 bases and J 3 bases, leaving 14 bases between the germline ends. This CDR3 is built from 14 residues. Germline V lookup: CDR1 DFQATT, CDR2 SNEGSKA (reference sequence). The CDR3 DNA sequence: TGCAGTGCCCCAGGGGGACTGCACACCGGGGAGCTGTTTTTT. It translates to CSAPGGLHTGELFF.

This clonotype was picked up a small number of times. The chain recombines TRBV27 with TRBJ1-1; weak D call: TRBD1 (6 bases). The CDR3 totals 15 residues. Germline V gene sequence: CDR1 MNHEY, CDR2 SMNVEV (reference sequence). V shed 4 bases and J shed 4 bases, with 16 bases lying between them. CDR3 sequence reads: CASSSIGGRVTEAFF. The DNA of the CDR3 is TGTGCCAGCAGTTCAATCGGGGGGCGCGTCACTGAAGCTTTCTTT.

This chain uses TRBV19 with TRBJ2-7, with TRBD1 as a possible D gene (5 bases). Trimming cost V 9 bases and J 3 bases, with 18 bases left between them. Germline CDR1 and CDR2: LNHDA and SQIVND (reference sequence). The CDR3 has 14 residues. CDR3 DNA sequence: TGTGCCAGCGCAACCTCTGGGGCCAACTACGAGCAGTACTTC. This codes for CASATSGANYEQYF.

This chain connects TRBV21-1 to TRBJ1-6; TRBD1, as called in the table, went unchecked against the DNA. TRBV21-1 constitutes a pseudogene. The CDR3 is made up of 14 amino acids. This CDR3 is CASSKTGRRSPLHF. DNA of the CDR3: TGTGCCAGCAGCAAAACAGGGAGGAGGTCACCCCTCCACTTT.

V gene TRBV5-6 combines with J gene TRBJ1-3; no firm D call. The germline V and J ends were trimmed by 2 bases and 6 bases, with 9 bases remaining between them. This CDR3 contains 13 residues. Germline V gene data show CDR1 as SGHDT and CDR2 as YYEEEE. The CDR3 region has the DNA TGTGCCAGCAGCTTCGGGTCCTTAAACACCATATATTTT. It codes for CASSFGSLNTIYF.

V is TRBV5-1 and J is TRBJ2-1; D may be TRBD1 (6 bases). The CDR3 contains 15 residues. Deletions cut 3 bases from V and 2 bases from J, with 12 bases between. Looked up from germline, CDR1 is SGHRS and CDR2 is YFSETQ. CDR3 sequence: CASSSTGLTYNEQFF. CDR3 in DNA: TGCGCCAGCAGCTCTACAGGGCTGACCTACAATGAGCAGTTCTTC.

J is TRBJ2-3 and V is TRBV5-1; the D gene is possibly TRBD2 (6 bases). Trimming removed 0 bases from V and 1 base from J, with 18 bases in between. Germline CDR1 reads SGHRS; CDR2 reads YFSETQ. The CDR3 is 18 residues long. The CDR3 bases are TGCGCCAGCAGCTTGGGTGGACTACAAGGTGGTGGCACAGATACGCAGTATTTT. Residues: CASSLGGLQGGGTDTQYF. The full variable domain, rest sourced from reference TRBV5-1 and TRBJ2-3, is KAGVTQTPRYLIKTRGQQVTLSCSPISGHRSVSWYQQTPGQGLQFLFEYFSETQRNKGNFPGRFSGRQFSNSRSEMNVSTLELGDSALYLCASSLGGLQGGGTDTQYFGPGTRLTVL.

This clonotype turned up a few times. The gene calls are TRBV25-1 and TRBJ2-1; TRBD1 is a possible D gene (6 bases). CDR1 and CDR2 from the germline V gene are MGHDK and SYGVNS. The CDR3 is made up of 13 amino acids. Trimming pared 7 bases from V and 4 bases from J, leaving 11 bases between. CDR3 region: CASKDSFYNEQFF. The DNA of the CDR3 is TGTGCCAGCAAGGACAGTTTTTACAATGAGCAGTTCTTC.

About this clonotype: The CDR3 carries no conserved terminal phenylalanine or tryptophan, so it likely arises from a read error. The rearrangement joins TRBV12-3 or TRBV12-4 to TRBJ1-2, with a weak D call TRBD1 (5 bases). V was cut by 3 bases and J by 4 bases, with 15 bases left in between. This CDR3 comprises 15 residues. The CDR3 region is CASSLVGRGPYGYTS. The DNA for the CDR3 is TGTGCCAGCAGTTTGGTAGGGAGGGGCCCCTATGGCTACACCTCC.

This rearrangement joins TRBV14 to TRBJ2-7, with 8 bases that match TRBD1. J was trimmed by 2 bases and V by 3 bases; bases with no gene match: 15. Germline CDR1 and CDR2: SGHDN and FVKESK. The CDR3 covers 18 residues. CDR3 DNA: TGTGCCAGCAGCCAGGGGCAGGGGGCTTTCTTTGGGACCTACGAGCAGTACGTC. Encoded protein: CASSQGQGAFFGTYEQYV.